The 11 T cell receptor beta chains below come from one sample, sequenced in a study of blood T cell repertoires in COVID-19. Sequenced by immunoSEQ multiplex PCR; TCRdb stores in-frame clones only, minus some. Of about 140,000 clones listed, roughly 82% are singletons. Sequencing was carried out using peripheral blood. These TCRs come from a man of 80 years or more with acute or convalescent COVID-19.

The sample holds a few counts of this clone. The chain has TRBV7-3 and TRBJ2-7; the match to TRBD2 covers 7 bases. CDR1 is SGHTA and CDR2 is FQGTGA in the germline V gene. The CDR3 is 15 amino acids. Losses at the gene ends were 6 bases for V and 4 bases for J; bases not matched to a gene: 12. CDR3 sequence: CASSRTDGGKYEQYF. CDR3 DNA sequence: TGTGCCAGCAGTCGGACGGACGGGGGGAAATACGAGCAGTACTTC.

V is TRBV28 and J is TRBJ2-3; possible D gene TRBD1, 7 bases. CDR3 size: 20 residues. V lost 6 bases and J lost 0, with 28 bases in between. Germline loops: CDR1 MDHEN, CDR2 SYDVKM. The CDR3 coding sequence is TGTGCCAGCAGACAGAAAAACAAGGTACAGGGGAGGATAAGCACAGATACGCAGTATTTT. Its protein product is CASRQKNKVQGRISTDTQYF.

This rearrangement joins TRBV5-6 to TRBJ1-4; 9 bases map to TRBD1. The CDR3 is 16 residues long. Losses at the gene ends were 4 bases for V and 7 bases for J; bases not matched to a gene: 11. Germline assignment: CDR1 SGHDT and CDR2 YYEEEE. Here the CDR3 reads CASSVWDRDIPEKLFF. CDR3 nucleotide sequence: TGTGCCAGCAGCGTGTGGGACAGGGACATCCCTGAAAAACTGTTTTTT. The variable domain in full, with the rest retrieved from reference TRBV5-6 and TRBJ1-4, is DAGVTQSPTHLIKTRGQQVTLRCSPKSGHDTVSWYQQALGQGPQFIFQYYEEEERQRGNFPDRFSGHQFPNYSSELNVNALLLGDSALYLCASSVWDRDIPEKLFFGSGTQLSVL.

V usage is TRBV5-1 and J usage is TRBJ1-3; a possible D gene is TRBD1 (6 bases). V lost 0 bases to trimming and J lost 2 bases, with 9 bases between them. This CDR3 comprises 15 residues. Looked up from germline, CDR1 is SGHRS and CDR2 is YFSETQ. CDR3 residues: CASSLAWGPGNTIYF. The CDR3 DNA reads TGCGCCAGCAGCTTGGCCTGGGGGCCTGGAAACACCATATATTTT.

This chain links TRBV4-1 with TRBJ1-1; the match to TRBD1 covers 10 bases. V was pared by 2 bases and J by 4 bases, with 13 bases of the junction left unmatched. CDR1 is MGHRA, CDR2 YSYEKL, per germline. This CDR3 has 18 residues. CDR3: CASSQLLGQGKGGTEAFF. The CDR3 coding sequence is TGCGCCAGCAGCCAACTCTTGGGACAGGGGAAGGGTGGCACTGAAGCTTTCTTT.

The CDR3 reads CASSSYRVLSAPGIIYEQYF. The CDR3 DNA sequence: TGTGCCAGCAGCTCTTATAGGGTGTTGTCGGCCCCCGGGATCATCTACGAGCAGTACTTC. V usage is TRBV7-8 and J usage is TRBJ2-7; D is perhaps TRBD2 (5 bases). This CDR3 is 20 amino acids long. CDR1 and CDR2 (germline): SGHVS, FQNEAQ. Deletions cut 4 bases from V and 3 bases from J, with 31 bases between.

The CDR3 is CASSIRFRYEQYF. As DNA, the CDR3 is TGTGCCAGCAGTATCAGGTTCCGCTACGAGCAGTACTTC. V and J are TRBV6-2 or TRBV6-3 and TRBJ2-7, with D uncertain. The CDR3 runs 13 residues. The V gene lost 5 bases and the J gene lost 3 bases, with 11 bases spanning the gap. Germline V gene lookup returns CDR1 MNHEY and CDR2 SVGEGT.

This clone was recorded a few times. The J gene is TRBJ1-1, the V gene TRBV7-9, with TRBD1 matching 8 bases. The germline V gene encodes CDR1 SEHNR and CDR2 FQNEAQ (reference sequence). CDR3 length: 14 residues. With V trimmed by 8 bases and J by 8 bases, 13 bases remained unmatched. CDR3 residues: CASEGGQAVREAFF. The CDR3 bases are TGTGCCAGCGAAGGGGGACAGGCCGTTCGGGAAGCTTTCTTT.

Here the CDR3 reads CASTRDRAYNEQFF. DNA of the CDR3: TGTGCCAGCACCCGGGACAGGGCCTACAATGAGCAGTTCTTC. The chain employs TRBV19 and TRBJ2-1; 9 bases are a match to TRBD1. The CDR3 sequence is 14 residues long. The germline CDR1 and CDR2 sequences are LNHDA and SQIVND (reference sequence). With V trimmed by 9 bases and J by 2 bases, 5 bases remained unmatched.

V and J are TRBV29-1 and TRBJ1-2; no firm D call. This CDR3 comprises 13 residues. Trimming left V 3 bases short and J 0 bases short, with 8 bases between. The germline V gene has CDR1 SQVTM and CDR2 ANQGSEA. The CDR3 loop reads CSVESPSNYGYTF. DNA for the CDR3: TGCAGCGTTGAGAGTCCTTCTAACTATGGCTACACCTTC.

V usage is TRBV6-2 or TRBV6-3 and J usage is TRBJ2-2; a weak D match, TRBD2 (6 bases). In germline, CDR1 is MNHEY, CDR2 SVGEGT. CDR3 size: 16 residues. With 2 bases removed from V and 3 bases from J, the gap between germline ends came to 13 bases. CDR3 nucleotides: TGTGCCAGCAGTTACGGCGGGGCGCAGGACACCGGGGAGCTGTTTTTT. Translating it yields CASSYGGAQDTGELFF.